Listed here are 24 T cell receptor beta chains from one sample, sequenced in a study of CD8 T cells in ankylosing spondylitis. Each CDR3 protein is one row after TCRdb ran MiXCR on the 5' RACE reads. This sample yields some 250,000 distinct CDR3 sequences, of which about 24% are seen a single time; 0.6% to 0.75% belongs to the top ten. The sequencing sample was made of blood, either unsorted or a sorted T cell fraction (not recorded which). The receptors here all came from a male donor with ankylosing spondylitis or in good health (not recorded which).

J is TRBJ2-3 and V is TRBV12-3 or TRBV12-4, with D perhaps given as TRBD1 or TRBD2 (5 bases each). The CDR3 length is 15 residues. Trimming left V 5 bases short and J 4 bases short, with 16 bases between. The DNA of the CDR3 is TGTGCCAGCAGTCCTCGGGACCTCGGGGCAGATACGCAGTATTTT. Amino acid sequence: CASSPRDLGADTQYF.

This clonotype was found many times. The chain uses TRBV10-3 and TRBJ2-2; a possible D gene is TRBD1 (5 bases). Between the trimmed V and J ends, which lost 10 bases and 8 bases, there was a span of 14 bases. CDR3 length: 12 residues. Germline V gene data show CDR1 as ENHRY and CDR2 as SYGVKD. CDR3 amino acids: CATRPGMGELFF. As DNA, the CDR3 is TGTGCCACCCGCCCAGGGATGGGGGAGCTGTTTTTT.

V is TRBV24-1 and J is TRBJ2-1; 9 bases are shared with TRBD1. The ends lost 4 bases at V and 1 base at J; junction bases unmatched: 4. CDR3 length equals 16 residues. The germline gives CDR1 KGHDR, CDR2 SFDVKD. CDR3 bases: TGTGCCACCAGTGACCGGGGACAGGGATCCTACAATGAGCAGTTCTTC. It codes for CATSDRGQGSYNEQFF.

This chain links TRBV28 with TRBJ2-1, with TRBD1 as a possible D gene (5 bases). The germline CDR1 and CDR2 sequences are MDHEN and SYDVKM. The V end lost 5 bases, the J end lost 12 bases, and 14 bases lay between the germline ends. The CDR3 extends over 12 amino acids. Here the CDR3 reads CASSEQAPGQFF. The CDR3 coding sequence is TGTGCCAGCAGTGAACAGGCGCCTGGGCAGTTCTTC.

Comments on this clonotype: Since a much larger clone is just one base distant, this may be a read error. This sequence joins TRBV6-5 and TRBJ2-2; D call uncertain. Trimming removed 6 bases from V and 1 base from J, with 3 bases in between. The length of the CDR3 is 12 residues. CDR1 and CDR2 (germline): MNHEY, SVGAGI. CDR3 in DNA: TGTGCCAGCAGACGGAACACCGGGGAGCTGTTTTTT. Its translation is CASRRNTGELFF.

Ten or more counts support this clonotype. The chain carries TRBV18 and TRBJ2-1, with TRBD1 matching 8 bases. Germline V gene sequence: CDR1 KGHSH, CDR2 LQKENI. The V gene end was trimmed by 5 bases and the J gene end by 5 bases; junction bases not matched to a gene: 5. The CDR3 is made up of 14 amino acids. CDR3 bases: TGTGCCAGCTCAGGACAGGGCAACAACAATGAGCAGTTCTTC. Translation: CASSGQGNNNEQFF.

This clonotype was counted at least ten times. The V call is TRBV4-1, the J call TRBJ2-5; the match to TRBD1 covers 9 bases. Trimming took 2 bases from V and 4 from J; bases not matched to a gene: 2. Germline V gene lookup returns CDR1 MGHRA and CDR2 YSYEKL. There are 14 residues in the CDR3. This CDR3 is CASSQTDRGETQYF. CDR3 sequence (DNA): TGCGCCAGCAGCCAAACGGACAGGGGAGAGACCCAGTACTTC.

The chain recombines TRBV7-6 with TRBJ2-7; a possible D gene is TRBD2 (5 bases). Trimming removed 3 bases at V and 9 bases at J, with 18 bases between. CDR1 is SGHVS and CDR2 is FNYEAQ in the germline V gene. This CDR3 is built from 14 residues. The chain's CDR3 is CASSFEFGGLRQYF. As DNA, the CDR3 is TGTGCCAGCAGCTTTGAATTTGGAGGCTTGAGGCAGTACTTC.

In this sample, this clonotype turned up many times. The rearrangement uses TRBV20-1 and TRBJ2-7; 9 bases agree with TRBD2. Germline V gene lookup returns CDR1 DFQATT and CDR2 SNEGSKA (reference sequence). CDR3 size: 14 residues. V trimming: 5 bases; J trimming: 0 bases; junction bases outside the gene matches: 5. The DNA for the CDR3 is TGCAGTGCTGTTAGCGGGGGCAACTCCTACGAGCAGTACTTC. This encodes CSAVSGGNSYEQYF.

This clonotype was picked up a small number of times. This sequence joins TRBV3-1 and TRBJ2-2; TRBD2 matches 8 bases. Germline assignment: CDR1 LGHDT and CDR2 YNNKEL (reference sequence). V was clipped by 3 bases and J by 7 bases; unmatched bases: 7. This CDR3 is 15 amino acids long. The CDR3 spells CASSQPLLAVGELFF. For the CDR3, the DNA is TGTGCCAGCAGCCAGCCCCTACTAGCGGTCGGGGAGCTGTTTTTT.

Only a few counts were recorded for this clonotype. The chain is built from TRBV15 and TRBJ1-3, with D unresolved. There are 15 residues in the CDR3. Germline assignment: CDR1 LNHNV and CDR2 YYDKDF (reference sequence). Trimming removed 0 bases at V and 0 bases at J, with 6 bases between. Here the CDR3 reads CATSREQVSGNTIYF. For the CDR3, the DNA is TGTGCCACCAGCAGAGAGCAAGTCTCTGGAAACACCATATATTTT.

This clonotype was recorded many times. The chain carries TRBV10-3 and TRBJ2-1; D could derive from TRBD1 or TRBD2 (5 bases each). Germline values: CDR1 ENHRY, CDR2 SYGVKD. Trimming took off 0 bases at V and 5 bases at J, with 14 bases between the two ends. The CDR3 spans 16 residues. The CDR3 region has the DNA TGTGCCATCAGTGAGTCAGGGACCACCCTCGACAATGAGCAGTTCTTC. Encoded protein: CAISESGTTLDNEQFF.

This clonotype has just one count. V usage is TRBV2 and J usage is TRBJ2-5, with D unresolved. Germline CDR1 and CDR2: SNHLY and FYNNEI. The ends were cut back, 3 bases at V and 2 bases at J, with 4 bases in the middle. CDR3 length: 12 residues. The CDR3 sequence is CASSEAQETQYF. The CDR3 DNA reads TGTGCCAGCAGTGAGGCTCAAGAGACCCAGTACTTC.

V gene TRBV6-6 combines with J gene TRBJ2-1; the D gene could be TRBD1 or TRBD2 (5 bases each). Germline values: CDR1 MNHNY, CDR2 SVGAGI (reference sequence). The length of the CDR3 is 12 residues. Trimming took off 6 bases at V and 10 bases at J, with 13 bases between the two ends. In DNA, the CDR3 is TGTGCCAGCAGCCGACAAAGGGACGAGCAGTTCTTC. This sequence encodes CASSRQRDEQFF.

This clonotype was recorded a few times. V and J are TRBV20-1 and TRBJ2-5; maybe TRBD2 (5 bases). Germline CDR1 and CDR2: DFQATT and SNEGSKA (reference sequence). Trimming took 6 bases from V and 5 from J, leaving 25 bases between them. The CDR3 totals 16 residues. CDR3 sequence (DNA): TGCAGTGCCAATTCGGCTAGTGAGGGATCGAGGGAGACCCAGTACTTC. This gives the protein CSANSASEGSRETQYF.

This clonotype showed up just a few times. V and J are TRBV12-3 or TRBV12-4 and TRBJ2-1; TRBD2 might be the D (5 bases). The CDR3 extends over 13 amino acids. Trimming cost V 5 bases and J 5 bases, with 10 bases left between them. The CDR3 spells CASSRAGNNEQFF. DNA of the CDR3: TGTGCCAGCAGTCGTGCGGGTAACAATGAGCAGTTCTTC.

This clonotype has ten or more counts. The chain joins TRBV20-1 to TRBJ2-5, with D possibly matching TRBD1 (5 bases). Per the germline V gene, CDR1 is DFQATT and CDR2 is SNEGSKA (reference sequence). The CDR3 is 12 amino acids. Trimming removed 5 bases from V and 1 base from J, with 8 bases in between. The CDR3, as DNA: TGCAGTGCTCAGGGCAGCCAAGAGACCCAGTACTTC. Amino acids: CSAQGSQETQYF.

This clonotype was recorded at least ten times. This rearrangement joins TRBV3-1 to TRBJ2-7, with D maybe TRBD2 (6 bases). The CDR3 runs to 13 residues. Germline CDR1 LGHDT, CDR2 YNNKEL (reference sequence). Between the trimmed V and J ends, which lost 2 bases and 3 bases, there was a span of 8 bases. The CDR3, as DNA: TGTGCCAGCAGCCAACGGGGGAACTACGAGCAGTACTTC. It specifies CASSQRGNYEQYF.

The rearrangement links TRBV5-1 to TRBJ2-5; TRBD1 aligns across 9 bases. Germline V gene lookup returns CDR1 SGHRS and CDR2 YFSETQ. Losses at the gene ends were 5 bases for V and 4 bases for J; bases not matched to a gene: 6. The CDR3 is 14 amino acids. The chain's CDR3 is CASSPGTGRETQYF. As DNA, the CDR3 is TGCGCCAGCAGTCCCGGGACAGGGAGAGAGACCCAGTACTTC.

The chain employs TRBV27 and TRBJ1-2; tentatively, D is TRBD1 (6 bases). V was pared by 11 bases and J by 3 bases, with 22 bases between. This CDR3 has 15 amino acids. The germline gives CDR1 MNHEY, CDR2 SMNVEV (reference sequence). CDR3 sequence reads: CARGGTRREDYGYTF. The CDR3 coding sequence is TGTGCCCGTGGGGGCACTCGCCGGGAGGACTATGGCTACACCTTC.

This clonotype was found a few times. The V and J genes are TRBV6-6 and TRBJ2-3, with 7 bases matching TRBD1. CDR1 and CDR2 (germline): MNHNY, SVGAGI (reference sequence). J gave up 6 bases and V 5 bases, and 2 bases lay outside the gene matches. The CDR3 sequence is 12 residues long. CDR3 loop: CASSNRGDTQYF. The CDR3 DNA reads TGTGCCAGCAGTAACAGGGGTGATACGCAGTATTTT.

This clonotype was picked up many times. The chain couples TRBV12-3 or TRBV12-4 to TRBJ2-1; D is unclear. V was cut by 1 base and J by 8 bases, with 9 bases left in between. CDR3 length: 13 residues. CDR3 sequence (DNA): TGTGCCAGCAGTTTAGGACAACCGGATGAGCAGTTCTTC. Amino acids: CASSLGQPDEQFF.

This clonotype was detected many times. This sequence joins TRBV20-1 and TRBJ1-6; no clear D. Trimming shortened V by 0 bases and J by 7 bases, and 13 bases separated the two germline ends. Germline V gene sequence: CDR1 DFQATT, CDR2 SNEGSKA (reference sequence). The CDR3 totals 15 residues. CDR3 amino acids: CSARDQPGYNSPLHF. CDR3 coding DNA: TGCAGTGCTAGAGATCAACCGGGGTACAATTCACCCCTCCACTTT.

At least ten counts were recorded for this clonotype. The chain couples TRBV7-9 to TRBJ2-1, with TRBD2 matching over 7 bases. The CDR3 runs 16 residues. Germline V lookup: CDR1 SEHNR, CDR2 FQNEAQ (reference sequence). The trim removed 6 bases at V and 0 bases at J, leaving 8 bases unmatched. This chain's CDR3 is CASRSRGYSSYNEQFF. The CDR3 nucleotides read TGTGCCAGCAGATCGCGGGGGTACAGCTCCTACAATGAGCAGTTCTTC.